This is a list of T cell receptor beta chains from one sample in a study of blood T cell repertoires in COVID-19. The assay was immunoSEQ multiplex PCR, and TCRdb's table has in-frame clones only and misses some. Of 250,000 to 300,000 clones listed, approximately 90% are singletons. The sequencing input was PBMCs or T cells enriched from blood (not recorded which). These receptors were collected from a woman between 40 and 55 years old with acute COVID-19. The CDR3 runs from the conserved cysteine through the conserved F or W. Fields, in order: clone size, V gene, CDR3 protein. The size of a clone is reported for some rows only, either as once, few or many, or as a class for expanded clones.

>.|TRBV3-1/TRBV3-2
CASSQPETLRQYF
>.|TRBV29-1
CSVGRDALKRSEAFF
>.|TRBV6-5
CASRKAINNQPQHF
>.|TRBV7-4
CASSKRDRGPTYQQYF
>.|TRBV6-5
CASTPGAGNSPLHF
>.|TRBV5-1
CASSLAGQGGDSPLHF
>.|TRBV30
CAWSVLPGDGYTF
>.|TRBV11-3
CASSFREPGQGRGGYTF
>few|TRBV7-9
CASRRDRNTEAFF
>.|TRBV5-4
CASSSIGTSGTNEQFF
>.|TRBV7-9
CASSSLPGQANYGYTF
>.|TRBV2
CASSRDRLQNTEAFF
>once|TRBV6-5
CASRPSGLNTGELFF
>once|TRBV28
CASSLTGTGGRPLHF
>.|TRBV4-1
CASSREKSTEAFF
>.|TRBV19
CASSIDLGTGGSASGYTF
>few|TRBV5-1
CASSPDSNNSPLHF
>.|TRBV23-1
CASSQGDSSSYEQYF
>few|TRBV12-3/TRBV12-4
CASSTSERDTQYF